The 27 T cell receptor beta chains presented below share a single source sample, sequenced in a study of vaccination and CD4 T cells after COVID-19. No antigen has been identified for these receptors. The Oncomine TCR Beta short-read assay sequenced DNA from cultured CD4+ T cells. Via MiXCR, TCRdb re-called the PCR reads, giving one row per CDR3 protein. The data show around 19,000 distinct CDR3 sequences, around 45% seen once. The treatment denotes: roughly 10-day PBMC culture with coronavirus spike peptide pools or control peptides (ViraFEST assay). Sequencing input: CD4+ T cells from blood, cultured in vitro. These receptors were taken from a human donor who had recovered from COVID-19.

This clonotype was observed a handful of times. The rearrangement uses TRBV6-2 or TRBV6-3 and TRBJ1-1; 7 nucleotides align to TRBD1. The ends lost 0 bases at V and 6 bases at J; junction bases unmatched: 4. Germline V gene lookup returns CDR1 MNHEY and CDR2 SVGEGT. The CDR3 spans 14 residues. The CDR3 sequence: CASSYSRGVSEAFF. Written as DNA, the CDR3 is TGTGCCAGCAGTTACTCCAGGGGGGTGTCTGAAGCTTTCTTT.

V and J are TRBV10-3 and TRBJ2-7; no definite D call. The V and J ends lost 7 bases and 0 bases respectively, with 16 bases between them. CDR3 length: 15 amino acids. Germline CDR1 reads ENHRY; CDR2 reads SYGVKD. In DNA, the CDR3 is TGTGCCATCACTATGGAGACTGGTAGCTCCTACGAGCAGTACTTC. It specifies CAITMETGSSYEQYF.

Comment on this clonotype: The junction does not match germline at one end; this may be a read error. V gene TRBV15 combines with J gene TRBJ1-5, with TRBD1 identical over 7 bases. This CDR3 spans 15 amino acids. The V gene's germline CDR1 is LNHNV and CDR2 YYDKDF (reference sequence). The CDR3 nucleotides read TGTGCCACCACCTCAGACAGGGCCAGCATTCAGCCCCAGCATTTT. Amino acids: CATTSDRASIQPQHF.

The CDR3 DNA reads TGTGCCAGTAGTATCCAAGACAGGGTCACTGAAGCTTTCTTT. Its translation: CASSIQDRVTEAFF. The chain links TRBV19 to TRBJ1-1, with 7 bases fitting TRBD1. The length of the CDR3 is 14 residues. CDR1 is LNHDA and CDR2 is SQIVND in the germline V gene (reference sequence). The V segment lost 3 bases and the J segment 4 bases; nucleotides outside the gene matches: 5.

This clonotype was observed a few times. The chain links TRBV18 to TRBJ1-3; a weak D match, TRBD1 (6 bases). There are 15 residues in the CDR3. CDR1 and CDR2 (germline): KGHSH, LQKENI. V gave up 7 bases and J gave up 0 bases, with 13 bases separating them. The chain's CDR3 is CASWGGPLSGNTIYF. In nucleotides, the CDR3 is TGTGCCAGCTGGGGGGGCCCACTCTCTGGAAACACCATATATTTT.

This clonotype came up a few times. CDR3 sequence: CATSKRATGETQYF. DNA of the CDR3: TGTGCCACCAGCAAACGGGCCACGGGGGAGACCCAGTACTTC. The gene calls are TRBV15 and TRBJ2-5, with D tentatively TRBD2 (5 bases). Trimming cost V 4 bases and J 5 bases, with 14 bases left between them. Germline V gene sequence: CDR1 LNHNV, CDR2 YYDKDF (reference sequence). The CDR3 has 14 amino acids. Full variable domain (rest looked up from reference TRBV15 and TRBJ2-5): DAMVIQNPRYQVTQFGKPVTLSCSQTLNHNVMYWYQQKSSQAPKLLFHYYDKDFNNEADTPDNFQSRRPNTSFCFLDIRSPGLGDTAMYLCATSKRATGETQYFGPGTRLLVL.

This clonotype was counted only a few times. V gene TRBV20-1 combines with J gene TRBJ1-1; the D gene is possibly TRBD1 (5 bases). CDR1 is DFQATT, CDR2 SNEGSKA, per germline (reference sequence). V was pared by 6 bases and J by 0 bases, with 11 bases between. The CDR3 contains 13 residues. The DNA for the CDR3 is TGCAGTGCGCATTTGGGGGTGAACACTGAAGCTTTCTTT. Translated: CSAHLGVNTEAFF.

The chain recombines TRBV4-2 with TRBJ1-5; D not resolved. The CDR3 consists of 15 residues. CDR1 and CDR2 (germline): LGHNA, YNFKEQ. V lost 0 bases, J lost 5 bases, and 11 bases lay in between. The CDR3 is CASSQDRAKHQPQHF. The CDR3 DNA reads TGTGCCAGCAGCCAAGATAGGGCGAAGCATCAGCCCCAGCATTTT.

The J gene is TRBJ2-7, the V gene TRBV12-3 or TRBV12-4, with D perhaps TRBD1 (6 bases). V gave up 6 bases and J gave up 5 bases, with 14 bases separating them. The CDR3 covers 13 residues. The CDR3 sequence: CASRPIGGNEQYF. For the CDR3, the DNA is TGTGCCAGCAGGCCGATAGGGGGTAACGAGCAGTACTTC.

The rearrangement uses TRBV9 and TRBJ1-6; 10 bases are shared with TRBD1. The CDR3 spans 13 residues. Germline V lookup: CDR1 SGDLS, CDR2 YYNGEE. Trimming at V came to 5 bases and at J to 13 bases, leaving 6 bases not matched to a gene. CDR3 residues: CASRGQGGGPLHF. DNA of the CDR3: TGTGCCAGCAGAGGACAGGGGGGGGGCCCCCTCCACTTT.

This clonotype has just one count. This rearrangement joins TRBV5-6 to TRBJ1-6; D remains unclear. Germline lookup yields CDR1 SGHDT and CDR2 YYEEEE. The V end was cut by 6 bases, the J end by 5 bases, with 12 bases between. The CDR3 has 14 residues. The CDR3 loop is CASTQGRDNSPLHF. The CDR3 nucleotides are TGTGCCAGCACCCAAGGACGGGATAATTCACCCCTCCACTTT.

In DNA, the CDR3 is TGCAGTGCTAGAGATTACCTAGCGGGGAACACAGATACGCAGTATTTT. Protein product: CSARDYLAGNTDTQYF. The chain joins TRBV20-1 to TRBJ2-3, with TRBD2 identical over 9 bases. The CDR3 is 16 residues long. The germline V gene encodes CDR1 DFQATT and CDR2 SNEGSKA (reference sequence). J lost 2 bases, V lost 0 bases, and 6 bases had no gene match.

The rearrangement joins TRBV20-1 to TRBJ2-3, with D unclear. V gave up 3 bases and J gave up 4 bases, with 8 bases separating them. The CDR3 runs to 12 residues. The germline gives CDR1 DFQATT, CDR2 SNEGSKA (reference sequence). CDR3: CSASTVADTQYF. The CDR3 DNA is TGCAGTGCTAGTACCGTCGCAGATACGCAGTATTTT.

This chain links TRBV11-2 with TRBJ2-7, with TRBD1 matching 9 bases. With 5 bases clipped from V and 4 bases from J, the junction kept 12 bases outside the gene matches. CDR3 length: 16 residues. Germline assignment: CDR1 SGHAT and CDR2 FQNNGV. The CDR3 sequence: CASSPTAGGQGYEQYF. Here the CDR3 DNA reads TGTGCCAGCAGCCCGACGGCAGGGGGACAGGGTTACGAGCAGTACTTC. Full variable domain (rest looked up from reference TRBV11-2 and TRBJ2-7): EAGVAQSPRYKIIEKRQSVAFWCNPISGHATLYWYQQILGQGPKLLIQFQNNGVVDDSQLPKDRFSAERLKGVDSTLKIQPAKLEDSAVYLCASSPTAGGQGYEQYFGPGTRLTVT.

This clonotype was seen a handful of times. The genes are TRBV7-3 and TRBJ2-2, with D unresolved. Germline CDR1 is SGHTA and CDR2 is FQGTGA. The V and J ends lost 5 bases and 1 base respectively, with 5 bases between them. The CDR3 is 13 amino acids. DNA of the CDR3: TGTGCCAGCAGCCAACTGAACACCGGGGAGCTGTTTTTT. Protein: CASSQLNTGELFF.

The rearrangement links TRBV7-3 to TRBJ2-1, with TRBD1 matching 9 bases. Per germline, CDR1 SGHTA and CDR2 FQGTGA. The CDR3 covers 15 residues. The V segment lost 4 bases and the J segment 6 bases; nucleotides outside the gene matches: 7. The CDR3 protein is CASSSGTGLGNEQFF. In DNA, the CDR3 is TGTGCCAGCAGCTCAGGGACAGGGTTGGGCAATGAGCAGTTCTTC.

The V gene is TRBV20-1, the J gene TRBJ2-1, with 7 bases matching TRBD2. Per germline, CDR1 DFQATT and CDR2 SNEGSKA (reference sequence). V lost 0 bases and J lost 3; bases outside the gene matches: 23. The CDR3 consists of 21 residues. CDR3 nucleotides: TGCAGTGCTAGAGATGAGATTGGGGCTAGCGGCCCCAAAAACTACTACAATGAGCAGTTCTTC. Its translation: CSARDEIGASGPKNYYNEQFF.

This chain joins TRBV2 and TRBJ2-3; 11 bases align to TRBD2. The CDR3 covers 15 residues. The J segment lost 2 bases and the V segment lost 6 bases, leaving 4 bases of the junction unmatched. CDR1 SNHLY and CDR2 FYNNEI come from the germline V gene. CDR3 coding DNA: TGTGCCAGCAGCCCTAGCGGGGGGCACACAGATACGCAGTATTTT. This gives the protein CASSPSGGHTDTQYF.

The chain employs TRBV30 and TRBJ1-5; 8 bases line up with TRBD1. The CDR3 runs 15 residues. Germline V gene data show CDR1 as GTSNPN and CDR2 as SVGIG (reference sequence). Trimming cost V 3 bases and J 2 bases; bases outside gene matches: 6. The CDR3 DNA reads TGTGCCTGGAGCCCTCCGACAGGGGGCAATCAGCCCCAGCATTTT. It is translated as CAWSPPTGGNQPQHF.

V gene TRBV7-9 combines with J gene TRBJ1-1; no clear D gene. The V end lost 5 bases, the J end lost 5 bases, and 6 bases lay between the germline ends. The CDR3 runs 11 residues. Germline V gene data show CDR1 as SEHNR and CDR2 as FQNEAQ (reference sequence). The CDR3 region has the DNA TGTGCCAGCAGCCTCATAACTGAAGCTTTCTTT. This translates into CASSLITEAFF.

The chain has TRBV11-3 and TRBJ2-1; 11 bases fit TRBD2. Per germline, CDR1 SGHNT and CDR2 YENEEA. V gave up 5 bases and J gave up 7 bases; unmatched junction bases: 7. The CDR3 has 15 residues. The chain's CDR3 is CASSLSGRAGNEQFF. CDR3 coding DNA: TGTGCCAGCAGCCTTAGCGGGAGGGCTGGGAATGAGCAGTTCTTC. The variable domain in full, with the rest retrieved from reference TRBV11-3 and TRBJ2-1, is EAGVVQSPRYKIIEKKQPVAFWCNPISGHNTLYWYLQNLGQGPELLIRYENEEAVDDSQLPKDRFSAERLKGVDSTLKIQPAELGDSAVYLCASSLSGRAGNEQFFGPGTRLTVL.

This clonotype was recorded a few times. The chain is built from TRBV20-1 and TRBJ2-7; no clear D gene. CDR3 length: 13 amino acids. With 6 bases removed from V and 0 bases from J, the gap between germline ends came to 12 bases. Germline lookup yields CDR1 DFQATT and CDR2 SNEGSKA (reference sequence). The CDR3: CSAPTRSSYEQYF. CDR3 coding DNA: TGCAGTGCCCCGACTCGGAGCTCCTACGAGCAGTACTTC.

There are a few counts of this clonotype. The chain has TRBV7-2 and TRBJ2-3; D call uncertain. Germline CDR1 reads SGHTA; CDR2 reads FQGNSA. V lost 0 bases and J 3 bases, leaving 7 bases between the germline ends. The CDR3 totals 14 residues. CDR3 region: CASSLATVTDTQYF. CDR3 DNA sequence: TGTGCCAGCAGCTTAGCCACAGTAACAGATACGCAGTATTTT.

The J gene is TRBJ2-7, the V gene TRBV25-1, with D tentatively TRBD1 or TRBD2 (5 bases each). Germline CDR1 and CDR2: MGHDK and SYGVNS. The length of the CDR3 is 14 residues. Between the trimmed V and J ends, which lost 4 bases and 7 bases, there was a span of 17 bases. CDR3 bases: TGTGCCAGCAGTGCGTCCGGGGCCTTAAGGGAGCAGTACTTC. Its protein product is CASSASGALREQYF.

This clonotype has just one count. V and J are TRBV3-1 and TRBJ2-7; D is uncertain. The length of the CDR3 is 13 residues. V was cut by 0 bases and J by 0 bases, with 3 bases left in between. CDR1 is LGHDT, CDR2 YNNKEL, per germline (reference sequence). This CDR3 reads CASSQDSSYEQYF. CDR3 sequence (DNA): TGTGCCAGCAGCCAAGACAGCTCCTACGAGCAGTACTTC.

This chain joins TRBV29-1 and TRBJ2-7; D gene unclear. Trimming took 7 bases from V and 0 from J, leaving 16 bases between them. CDR1 and CDR2 from the germline V gene are SQVTM and ANQGSEA. This CDR3 has 14 residues. DNA for the CDR3: TGCAGCGCACTCGACCGGGCCCGCTCCTACGAGCAGTACTTC. Residues: CSALDRARSYEQYF.

This clonotype was counted once. The rearrangement joins TRBV29-1 to TRBJ1-2; D gene uncertain. The germline CDR1 and CDR2 sequences are SQVTM and ANQGSEA. V dropped 2 bases and J dropped 9 bases, with 4 bases sitting between them. CDR3 length: 9 residues. This chain's CDR3 is CSVENSYTF. DNA for the CDR3: TGCAGCGTTGAAAACAGCTACACCTTC.